This is a list of T cell receptor beta chains from one sample in a study of identical twins. TCRdb re-analysed the 5' RACE reads in MiXCR, keeping a single row per CDR3 protein. This table holds 250,000 to 350,000 distinct CDR3 sequences, more than 6.5% found once. The same data also went into a second study, on yellow fever vaccine responses in identical twins.

Sequenced input: memory (CD45RO+) T cells sorted from blood. The receptors come from a woman aged 18-29 years in good health. Both conserved end residues are trimmed from each CDR3. Each record gives: J gene, V gene, CDR3 protein.

J: TRBJ1-5
V: TRBV12-3/TRBV12-4
CDR3: ASSRTGGISPQH

J: TRBJ2-7
V: TRBV7-9
CDR3: ASSLEGTAYEQY

J: TRBJ1-2
V: TRBV18
CDR3: ASSPSRQTANYGYT

J: TRBJ2-3
V: TRBV11-2
CDR3: ASSPGFSTDTQY

J: TRBJ1-1
V: TRBV14
CDR3: ASSQRGQVSEAF

J: TRBJ2-7
V: TRBV4-1
CDR3: ASSRLGGGKDEQY

J: TRBJ2-5
V: TRBV6-5
CDR3: ASSSAYRRAGHHQETQY

J: TRBJ1-1
V: TRBV6-1
CDR3: ASSPKGRAEAF

J: TRBJ2-3
V: TRBV28
CDR3: ASSAPVGEADTQY

J: TRBJ2-7
V: TRBV7-9
CDR3: ASSLAPGRDRPYEQY

J: TRBJ1-2
V: TRBV12-3/TRBV12-4
CDR3: ASSPRGHGGYT

J: TRBJ2-1
V: TRBV12-3/TRBV12-4
CDR3: ASSLRGGAYNEQF

J: TRBJ1-1
V: TRBV29-1
CDR3: SVDQPAGTEAF

J: TRBJ2-2
V: TRBV28
CDR3: ATTYHRGSSNTGELF

J: TRBJ2-1
V: TRBV24-1
CDR3: ATSLAGVPQF

J: TRBJ2-3
V: TRBV5-1
CDR3: ASSLRLGQADTQY

J: TRBJ2-3
V: TRBV11-2
CDR3: ASSLRRRAEDTQY

J: TRBJ2-1
V: TRBV24-1
CDR3: ATSDLVNEQF

J: TRBJ2-5
V: TRBV3-1
CDR3: ASSQSLQVGETQY

J: TRBJ1-1
V: TRBV20-1
CDR3: SAKVPAEAF

J: TRBJ2-1
V: TRBV18
CDR3: ASSPPRDEQF

J: TRBJ1-1
V: TRBV5-6
CDR3: ASSPPAGNTEAF

J: TRBJ1-5
V: TRBV20-1
CDR3: SATDKDQPQH

J: TRBJ2-3
V: TRBV24-1
CDR3: ATSAEGGTDTQY

J: TRBJ2-6
V: TRBV6-5
CDR3: ASSYRKSSGANVLT

J: TRBJ2-1
V: TRBV7-9
CDR3: ASSPTSGSRDEQF

J: TRBJ2-6
V: TRBV4-1
CDR3: ASSQGQGTGANVLT